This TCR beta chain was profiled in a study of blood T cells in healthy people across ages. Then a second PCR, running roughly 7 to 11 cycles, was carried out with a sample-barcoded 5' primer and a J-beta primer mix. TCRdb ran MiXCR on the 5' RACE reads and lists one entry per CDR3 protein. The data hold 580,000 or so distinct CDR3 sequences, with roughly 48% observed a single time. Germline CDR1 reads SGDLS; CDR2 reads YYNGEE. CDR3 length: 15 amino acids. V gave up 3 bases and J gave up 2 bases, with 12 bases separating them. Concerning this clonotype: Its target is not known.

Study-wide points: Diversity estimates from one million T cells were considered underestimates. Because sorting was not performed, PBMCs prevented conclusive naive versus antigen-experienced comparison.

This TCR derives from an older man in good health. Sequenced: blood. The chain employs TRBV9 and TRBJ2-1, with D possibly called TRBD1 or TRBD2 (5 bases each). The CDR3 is CASSEGTPAYNEQFF. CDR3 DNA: TGTGCCAGCAGCGAGGGGACGCCCGCCTACAATGAGCAGTTCTTC.